One sample yielded the 10 T cell receptor beta chains listed below, sequenced in a study of regulatory dendritic cells for organ transplantation. Their antigens are not known. Sequencing was performed with immunoSEQ multiplex PCR; in TCRdb, only in-frame clones are kept and a portion is missing. The sample lists roughly 9,800 clones; roughly 65% were seen once. Allogeneic regulatory or mature dendritic cells were co-cultured for under six days with CFSE-labeled sorted T cells at 1:10. Material for sequencing was naive CD4+ T cells from blood cultured with dendritic cells. Regarding subset: CD45RA+ naive T cells. The receptor set was obtained from a human donor in good health.

The V and J genes are TRBV6-1 and TRBJ2-1; D possibly corresponds to TRBD2 (7 bases). The ends were cut back, 2 bases at V and 7 bases at J, with 18 bases in the middle. Germline V gene lookup returns CDR1 MNHNS and CDR2 SASEGT. The CDR3 extends over 16 amino acids. For the CDR3, the DNA is TGTGCCAGCAGTGAAATGATGGCGGGGGCGTGGAATGAGCAGTTCTTC. Amino acid sequence: CASSEMMAGAWNEQFF.

The chain employs TRBV19 and TRBJ2-1; 8 bases are shared with TRBD1. V dropped 5 bases and J dropped 9; count of bases not matched to a gene: 9. The CDR3 has 14 amino acids. The germline V gene has CDR1 LNHDA and CDR2 SQIVND (reference sequence). The CDR3 nucleotides are TGTGCCAGTAGTTCCCAAACAGGGGGAATTGAGCAGTTCTTC. Translation: CASSSQTGGIEQFF.

This clone showed up just a few times. This sequence joins TRBV10-3 and TRBJ1-5, with D possibly matching TRBD1 (5 bases). Between the trimmed V and J ends, which lost 4 bases and 3 bases, there was a span of 10 bases. CDR1 is ENHRY, CDR2 SYGVKD, per germline. This CDR3 has 14 residues. The CDR3 DNA reads as TGTGCCATCAGTGGCCAGGGATTCAATCAGCCCCAGCATTTT. Encoded protein: CAISGQGFNQPQHF.

This chain joins TRBV11-3 and TRBJ2-5; 11 bases match TRBD1. Germline V gives CDR1 SGHNT, CDR2 YENEEA. The CDR3 runs to 15 residues. Trimming removed 5 bases from V and 4 bases from J; junction bases left unmatched: 6. The CDR3 coding sequence is TGTGCCAGCAGCCCCGGACAGGGGGCGAGAGAGACCCAGTACTTC. This encodes CASSPGQGARETQYF.

The DNA of the CDR3 is TGTGCCAGCAGCCAACGAGTGAACACTGAAGCTTTCTTT. Translated, it gives CASSQRVNTEAFF. The chain uses TRBV6-5 and TRBJ1-1, with D uncertain. The CDR3 runs to 13 residues. Per germline, CDR1 MNHEY and CDR2 SVGAGI. V dropped 6 bases and J dropped 0 bases, with 8 bases sitting between them.

The chain has TRBV7-9 and TRBJ1-1; unclear D gene. V lost 7 bases, J lost 5 bases, and 8 bases lay in between. The germline V gene has CDR1 SEHNR and CDR2 FQNEAQ (reference sequence). This CDR3 is 11 amino acids long. CDR3 nucleotides: TGTGCCAGCACCGGGGATACTGAAGCTTTCTTT. This codes for CASTGDTEAFF.

The gene calls are TRBV2 and TRBJ1-5; the D is unclear. Trimming removed 3 bases from V and 1 base from J, with 10 bases in between. This CDR3 comprises 15 residues. CDR1 and CDR2 (germline): SNHLY, FYNNEI. The DNA for the CDR3 is TGTGCCAGCAGTGACTCGGGGTTGAGCAATCAGCCCCAGCATTTT. It yields the protein CASSDSGLSNQPQHF.

This chain uses TRBV25-1 with TRBJ2-2; TRBD1 matches 11 bases. Germline CDR1 MGHDK, CDR2 SYGVNS. The J segment lost 1 base and the V segment lost 8 bases, leaving 9 bases of the junction unmatched. The CDR3 spans 17 residues. Here the CDR3 reads CASGTGTGGWNTGELFF. CDR3 nucleotide sequence: TGTGCCAGCGGTACCGGGACAGGGGGTTGGAACACCGGGGAGCTGTTTTTT.

The chain uses TRBV13 and TRBJ2-5; 9 bases match TRBD2. The germline V gene encodes CDR1 PRHDT and CDR2 FYEKMQ (reference sequence). This CDR3 contains 14 residues. Losses at the gene ends were 3 bases for V and 7 bases for J; bases not matched to a gene: 6. CDR3 bases: TGTGCCAGCAGCTTGGGCGGGGGGGCCTTGACCCAGTACTTC. It translates to CASSLGGGALTQYF.

The chain recombines TRBV11-3 with TRBJ1-1; D gene unclear. The V and J ends lost 5 bases and 0 bases respectively, with 13 bases between them. The germline V gene encodes CDR1 SGHNT and CDR2 YENEEA. This CDR3 is 15 amino acids long. The CDR3 reads CASSPPGRLNTEAFF. The DNA of the CDR3 is TGTGCCAGCAGCCCCCCCGGGAGGTTGAACACTGAAGCTTTCTTT.